One and the same sample provided the 2 T cell receptor beta chains below, sequenced in a study of blood T cells in healthy people across ages. A second PCR of about 7 to 11 cycles used a sample-barcoded 5' primer and a J-beta primer mix. TCRdb fed the 5' RACE reads into MiXCR, producing one record per CDR3 protein. The sample carries hundreds of thousands of distinct CDR3 sequences, 20% to 30% recorded once. These data also formed part of another study, on T cells of mothers and their children.

Sequences were obtained from blood. Receptor source: a boy between 10 and 17 years old in good health.

The chain has TRBV2 and TRBJ2-3, with D perhaps given as TRBD1 or TRBD2 (6 bases each). The CDR3 sequence is 15 residues long. Germline lookup yields CDR1 SNHLY and CDR2 FYNNEI. V shed 3 bases and J shed 5 bases, with 15 bases lying between them. The CDR3 here is CASSDVWGAGDTQYF. The CDR3 region has the DNA TGTGCCAGCAGTGACGTTTGGGGGGCAGGAGATACGCAGTATTTT. The full variable domain, its missing parts supplied by reference TRBV2 and TRBJ2-3, is EPEVTQTPSHQVTQMGQEVILRCVPISNHLYFYWYRQILGQKVEFLVSFYNNEISEKSEIFDDQFSVERPDGSNFTLKIRSTKLEDSAMYFCASSDVWGAGDTQYFGPGTRLTVL.

V is TRBV7-2 and J is TRBJ1-2, with D tentatively TRBD1 (5 bases). CDR3 length equals 15 residues. Germline CDR1 SGHTA, CDR2 FQGNSA. Trimming removed 6 bases at V and 8 bases at J, with 22 bases between. The CDR3 DNA sequence: TGTGCCAGCAGTGCCGACCCTGGACATCCTTTGGGCTACACCTTC. This sequence encodes CASSADPGHPLGYTF.